What follows are 7 T cell receptor beta chains derived from one specimen sequenced in a study of blood T cell repertoires in COVID-19. Produced via immunoSEQ multiplex PCR; TCRdb's table is partial and in-frame only. The sample lists 10,000 or so clones; roughly 82% were seen once. The sample was peripheral blood. The receptor source for this set is a human donor in a cohort sampled during active COVID-19.

The table lists this clone with a count of one. The chain couples TRBV18 to TRBJ1-4; 7 bases match TRBD1. Germline V lookup: CDR1 KGHSH, CDR2 LQKENI. This CDR3 spans 15 amino acids. V was pared by 4 bases and J by 8 bases, with 10 bases of the junction left unmatched. The CDR3 protein is CASSQGAGTTEKLFF. Written as DNA, the CDR3 is TGTGCCAGCTCACAGGGGGCAGGAACCACCGAAAAACTGTTTTTT.

V usage is TRBV4-2 and J usage is TRBJ2-5; 12 bases match TRBD2. Germline lookup yields CDR1 LGHNA and CDR2 YNFKEQ. V trimming: 0 bases; J trimming: 2 bases; junction bases outside the gene matches: 7. The CDR3 runs 18 residues. The CDR3 protein is CASSQDWASGGAQETQYF. DNA of the CDR3: TGTGCCAGCAGCCAAGATTGGGCTAGCGGGGGGGCTCAAGAGACCCAGTACTTC.

The chain links TRBV18 to TRBJ1-2; D gene unclear. Germline-derived CDR1 and CDR2 are KGHSH and LQKENI. The CDR3 consists of 11 residues. V was clipped by 9 bases and J by 2 bases, with 7 bases between them. The CDR3 loop reads CARRENYGYTF. The CDR3 coding sequence is TGTGCCAGGAGAGAGAACTATGGCTACACCTTC.

The rearrangement uses TRBV19 and TRBJ2-1, with 7 bases fitting TRBD2. The trim removed 5 bases at V and 5 bases at J, leaving 12 bases unmatched. The CDR3 extends over 16 amino acids. Germline V gene data show CDR1 as LNHDA and CDR2 as SQIVND (reference sequence). The CDR3 DNA reads TGTGCCAGTAGTTTCCTTCTGGGCGGGGGAGACAATGAGCAGTTCTTC. Encoded protein: CASSFLLGGGDNEQFF.

V and J are TRBV14 and TRBJ1-1; D not certain. This CDR3 is built from 14 residues. V lost 1 base to trimming and J lost 10 bases, with 16 bases between them. Germline V CDR1 and CDR2: SGHDN, FVKESK. The CDR3 region is CASSQGRGGKGAFF. The CDR3 DNA reads as TGTGCCAGCAGCCAAGGGAGAGGAGGGAAAGGAGCTTTCTTT.

The chain recombines TRBV11-3 with TRBJ2-2; TRBD2 matches 7 bases. This CDR3 spans 14 amino acids. Looked up from germline, CDR1 is SGHNT and CDR2 is YENEEA. V lost 1 base to trimming and J lost 5 bases; unmatched junction nucleotides: 1. The CDR3 spells CASSLVGGTGELFF. The CDR3 DNA reads as TGTGCCAGCAGCTTAGTGGGGGGGACCGGGGAGCTGTTTTTT.

This sequence joins TRBV4-1 and TRBJ2-2; weak D call: TRBD2 (5 bases). The CDR3 sequence is 16 residues long. V gave up 1 base and J gave up 2 bases, with 11 bases separating them. From germline, CDR1 is MGHRA and CDR2 YSYEKL. CDR3 DNA sequence: TGCGCCAGCAGCCAAGGCGGACTGAGAAACACCGGGGAGCTGTTTTTT. Its translation is CASSQGGLRNTGELFF.